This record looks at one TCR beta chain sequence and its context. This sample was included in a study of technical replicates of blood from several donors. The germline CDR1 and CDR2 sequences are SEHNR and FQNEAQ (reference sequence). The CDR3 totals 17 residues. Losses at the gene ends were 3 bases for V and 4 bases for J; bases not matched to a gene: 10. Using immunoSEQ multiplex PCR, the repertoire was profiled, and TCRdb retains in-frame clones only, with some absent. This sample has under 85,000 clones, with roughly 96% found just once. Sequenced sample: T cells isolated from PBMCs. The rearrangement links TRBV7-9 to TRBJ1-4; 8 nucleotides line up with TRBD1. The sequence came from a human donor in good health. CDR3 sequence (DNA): TGTGCCAGCAGCTTCTCCCGGGACAGGCCAGATAATGAAAAACTGTTTTTT. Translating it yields CASSFSRDRPDNEKLFF.